These T cell receptor beta chains were read from a single sample in a study of T cells in Graves' hyperthyroidism and ophthalmopathy. Each CDR3 protein gets one entry after TCRdb re-called the multiplex PCR reads with MiXCR. The sample holds a few hundred thousand distinct CDR3 sequences, around 13% seen once. The sequenced sample consisted of blood. The receptors originated from a woman aged 18-29 years with Graves' hyperthyroidism. The CDR3 runs from the conserved cysteine through the conserved F or W. A D gene is named only where the DNA matches it firmly. Part of the rows lack a size; the others show once, few, many or a class for expanded clones.

d_gene,v_gene,j_gene,abundance,CDR3nt,CDR3aa
NA,TRBV28,TRBJ1-1,many,TGTGCCAGCAGTTTATCGAACCTCGAAGCTTTCTTT,CASSLSNLEAFF
NA,TRBV7-9,TRBJ2-3,NA,TGTGCCAGCAGCTTAGTGTACGGGACACTCACAGATACGCAGTATTTT,CASSLVYGTLTDTQYF
TRBD1,TRBV9,TRBJ1-6,NA,TGTGCCAGCGGACGGGACAGCAATAATTCACCCCTCCACTTT,CASGRDSNNSPLHF
TRBD2,TRBV7-9,TRBJ2-1,many,TGTGCCAGCAGCTTAGCCGGGACTAGCGGGAATGAGCAGTTCTTC,CASSLAGTSGNEQFF
TRBD2,TRBV5-6,TRBJ2-1,few,TGTGCCAGCAGCGGAATAGAGGGACTAGTTCTCCAAAGCTCCTACAATGAGCAGTTCTTC,CASSGIEGLVLQSSYNEQFF
NA,TRBV20-1,TRBJ2-1,few,TGCAGTGCCTTACTAGATTTCCGTGAGTTCTTC,CSALLDFREFF
NA,TRBV5-1,TRBJ2-7,many,TGCGCCAGCAGCTCCGGACCGGCAACCTACGAGCAGTACTTC,CASSSGPATYEQYF
TRBD2,TRBV10-3,TRBJ2-7,many,TGTGCCATCAGTGACGTATTAGCGGGAGTACATCACGAGCAGTACTTC,CAISDVLAGVHHEQYF
TRBD1,TRBV11-2,TRBJ2-1,many,TGTGCCAGCAGCCCCACCGGGACAGGCAATGAGCAGTTCTTC,CASSPTGTGNEQFF
NA,TRBV3-1,TRBJ1-3,few,TGTGCCAGCAGCCCAGGAACGAACACCATATATTTT,CASSPGTNTIYF
NA,TRBV24-1,TRBJ1-5,many,TGTGCCACCAGTGATCCTAGACAGGGCAATCAGCCCCAGCATTTT,CATSDPRQGNQPQHF
TRBD2,TRBV6-7,TRBJ2-3,few,TGTGCCAGCAGTTACTCCCGACTAGCGGGAGTAAGCACAGATACGCAGTATTTT,CASSYSRLAGVSTDTQYF
NA,TRBV11-2,TRBJ1-6,many,TGTGCCAGCGCGAGGGATTCACCCCTCCACTTT,CASARDSPLHF
NA,TRBV10-2,TRBJ2-5,many,TGCGCCAGCAGTGAAGGCTCGCAGCATCCCGGTGAGACCCAGTACTTC,CASSEGSQHPGETQYF
TRBD1,TRBV6-1,TRBJ2-7,many,TGTGCCAGCAGTGAACTAACGGGACAGAACTACGAGCAGTACTTC,CASSELTGQNYEQYF
NA,TRBV9,TRBJ2-5,few,TGTGCCAGCAGCGAGGGGCATACAGGGACCCAGTACTTC,CASSEGHTGTQYF
TRBD1,TRBV11-2,TRBJ1-1,many,TGTGCCAGCAGCCAAGGGACAGCAAACACTGAAGCTTTCTTT,CASSQGTANTEAFF
NA,TRBV6-1,TRBJ2-3,many,TGTGCCAGCAGTCTCCGGGACCAAGATACGCAGTATTTT,CASSLRDQDTQYF
NA,TRBV6-2/TRBV6-3,TRBJ2-1,many,TGTGCCAGCAACCAGCTCAGCAGGAATGAGCAGTTCTTC,CASNQLSRNEQFF
TRBD2,TRBV28,TRBJ2-3,NA,TGTGCCAGCAGTTTGACTAGCGGGAGGGATCCAGATACGCAGTATTTT,CASSLTSGRDPDTQYF
TRBD2,TRBV5-1,TRBJ2-1,many,TGCGCCAGCAGCTCTAGCGGGGCTAGCTCCTACAATGAGCAGTTCTTC,CASSSSGASSYNEQFF
TRBD1,TRBV10-3,TRBJ1-2,many,TGTGCCATCAGTGGGACAGGAGGGTTATATGGCTACACCTTC,CAISGTGGLYGYTF
NA,TRBV12-3/TRBV12-4,TRBJ2-7,many,TGTGCCAGCAGCCTTAACCAGGGGAGTGAGCAGTACTTC,CASSLNQGSEQYF
TRBD2,TRBV29-1,TRBJ2-3,many,TGCAGCGTTGACGGGGGGGATACGCAGTATTTT,CSVDGGDTQYF
TRBD2,TRBV19,TRBJ2-7,few,TGTGCCAGTAGTTTTCGGGAGGCCCCCTACGAGCAGTACTTC,CASSFREAPYEQYF
TRBD1,TRBV28,TRBJ2-1,many,TGTGCCAGCAGTTTAACAGGGGGCATCTACAATGAGCAGTTCTTC,CASSLTGGIYNEQFF
TRBD1,TRBV5-1,TRBJ1-1,many,TGCGCCAGCAGCAAGGACAGGGACAACACTGAAGCTTTCTTT,CASSKDRDNTEAFF